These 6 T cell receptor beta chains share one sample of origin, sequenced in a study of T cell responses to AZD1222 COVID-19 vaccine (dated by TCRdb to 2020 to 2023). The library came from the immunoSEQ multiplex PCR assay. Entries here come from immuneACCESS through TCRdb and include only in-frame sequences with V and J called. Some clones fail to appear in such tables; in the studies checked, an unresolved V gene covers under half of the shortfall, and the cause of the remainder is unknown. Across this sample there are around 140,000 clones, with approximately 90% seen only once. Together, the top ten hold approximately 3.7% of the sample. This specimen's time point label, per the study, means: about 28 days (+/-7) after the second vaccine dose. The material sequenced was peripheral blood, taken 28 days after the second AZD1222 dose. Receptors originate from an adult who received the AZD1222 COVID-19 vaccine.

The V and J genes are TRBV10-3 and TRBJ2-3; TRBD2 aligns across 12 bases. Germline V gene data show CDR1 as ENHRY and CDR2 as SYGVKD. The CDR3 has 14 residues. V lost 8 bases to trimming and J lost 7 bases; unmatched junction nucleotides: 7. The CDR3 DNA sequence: TGTGCCATCGCGACTAGCGGGGGATTGAATACGCAGTATTTT. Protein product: CAIATSGGLNTQYF.

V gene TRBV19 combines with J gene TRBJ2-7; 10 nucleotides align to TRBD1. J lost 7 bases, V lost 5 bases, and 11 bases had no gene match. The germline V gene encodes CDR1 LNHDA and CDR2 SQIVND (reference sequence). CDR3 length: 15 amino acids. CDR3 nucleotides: TGTGCCAGTAGTTCCCGCGACAGGGGGCTGCGTGAGCAGTACTTC. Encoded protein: CASSSRDRGLREQYF.

The CDR3 protein is CASSAQRGYTYNEQFF. CDR3 nucleotide sequence: TGTGCCAGCAGTGCACAGCGGGGATATACCTACAATGAGCAGTTCTTC. This sequence joins TRBV6-2 or TRBV6-3 and TRBJ2-1, with TRBD2 matching 7 bases. Trimming removed 5 bases from V and 2 bases from J; junction bases left unmatched: 9. There are 16 residues in the CDR3. The germline V gene has CDR1 MNHEY and CDR2 SVGEGT.

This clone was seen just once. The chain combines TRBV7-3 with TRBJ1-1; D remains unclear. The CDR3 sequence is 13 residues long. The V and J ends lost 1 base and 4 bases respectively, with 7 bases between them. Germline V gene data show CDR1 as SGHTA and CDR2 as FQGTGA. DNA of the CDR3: TGTGCCAGCAGCTTAATCGGGAGCACTGAAGCTTTCTTT. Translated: CASSLIGSTEAFF.

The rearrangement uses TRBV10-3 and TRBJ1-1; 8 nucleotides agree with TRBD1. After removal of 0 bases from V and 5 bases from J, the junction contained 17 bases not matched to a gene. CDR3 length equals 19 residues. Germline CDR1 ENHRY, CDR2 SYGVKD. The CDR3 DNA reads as TGTGCCATCAGTGAGTCGAGGGACAGGAGGTTACGGGAGTGGACTGAAGCTTTCTTT. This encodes CAISESRDRRLREWTEAFF.

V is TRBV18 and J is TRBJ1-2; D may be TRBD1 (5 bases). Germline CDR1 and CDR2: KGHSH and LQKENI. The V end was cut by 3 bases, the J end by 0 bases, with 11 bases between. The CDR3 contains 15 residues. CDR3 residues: CASSPSTATNYGYTF. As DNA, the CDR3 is TGTGCCAGCTCACCCTCGACAGCAACTAACTATGGCTACACCTTC.